Listed below are T cell receptor beta chains from one sample, sequenced in a study of blood T cell repertoires in COVID-19. Sequencing used immunoSEQ multiplex PCR; TCRdb keeps in-frame clones, though not all of them. Counted here are over 90,000 clones, over 70% occurring once; the ten biggest clones make up about 4.1%. The sequenced material came from peripheral blood. The source of these receptors is a man aged 60 to 75 with acute or convalescent COVID-19. Each CDR3 is given with its conserved first and last residue. A D gene is named only where the DNA matches it firmly. Expanded clones get a size class; other rows say once, few or many, or leave the size out.

v_call	d_call	j_call	clone_size	cdr3_nt	cdr3_aa
TRBV7-3	TRBD1	TRBJ2-1	-	TGTGCCAGCAGCTTTACAGGGGCCAGCTCCTACAATGAGCAGTTCTTC	CASSFTGASSYNEQFF
TRBV19	-	TRBJ2-5	-	TGTGCCAGTACCCGGTACCAAGAGACCCAGTACTTC	CASTRYQETQYF
TRBV5-6	-	TRBJ1-4	-	TGTGCCAGCAGCTTGGGGTCAGGGACAACTAATGAAAAACTGTTTTTT	CASSLGSGTTNEKLFF
TRBV11-3	-	TRBJ1-2	once	TGTGCCAGCAGCTTAGAGTGGACAGTAGAGGGTTTGGACTACACCTTC	CASSLEWTVEGLDYTF
TRBV5-4	-	TRBJ1-1	-	TGTGCCAGCAGCAAACCGGGAGTGAACACTGAAGCTTTCTTT	CASSKPGVNTEAFF
TRBV5-1	-	TRBJ2-7	-	TGCGCCAGCAGCTTAATCCAGGGCGTTGTCGGCGAGCAGTACTTC	CASSLIQGVVGEQYF
TRBV7-3	-	TRBJ2-7	-	TGTGCCAGCAGCCTAGGGGTGTCCTACGAGCAGTACTTC	CASSLGVSYEQYF
TRBV7-6	TRBD1	TRBJ1-1	-	TGTGCCAGCAGCTCCAGAAGACAGGGCCTGAACACTGAAGCTTTCTTT	CASSSRRQGLNTEAFF
TRBV28	-	TRBJ1-5	few	TGTGCCAGCAGTTTAACAGGGTCAGGCTATCAGCCCCAGCATTTT	CASSLTGSGYQPQHF
TRBV10-2	TRBD2	TRBJ2-5	-	TGCGCCAGCAGTGAGTCCGGGACTACTAAAGAGACCCAGTACTTC	CASSESGTTKETQYF
TRBV18	TRBD1	TRBJ2-6	-	TGTGCCAGCTCACCAAGTATGCAGGGGGCGCCTGGATCTGGGGCCAACGTCCTGACTTTC	CASSPSMQGAPGSGANVLTF
TRBV7-2	TRBD2	TRBJ2-3	-	TGTGCCAGCAGCTTAGTCGTTCTAGCGGCAGATACGCAGTATTTT	CASSLVVLAADTQYF
TRBV10-3	-	TRBJ1-1	-	TGTGCCATCAGTTTACAGGGTTCGGATGCTGAAGCTTTCTTT	CAISLQGSDAEAFF
TRBV10-1	-	TRBJ2-3	-	TGCGCCAGCAGTGAGTCGCCAGGGGGGTTCACAGATACGCAGTATTTT	CASSESPGGFTDTQYF
TRBV2	TRBD1	TRBJ1-2	few	TGTGCCAGCAGTTATACAGGGGACCCTAACTATGGCTACACCTTC	CASSYTGDPNYGYTF
TRBV28	-	TRBJ1-1	-	TGTGCCAGCAGTAACAGGGCTAAGAACACTGAAGCTTTCTTT	CASSNRAKNTEAFF
TRBV25-1	TRBD2	TRBJ2-1	-	TGTGCCAGCAGTGCGCGGGAGAATCCCTACAATGAGCAGTTCTTC	CASSARENPYNEQFF
TRBV27	TRBD1	TRBJ1-4	many	TGTGCCAGCAGTGCCAAACAGGGGGCGGCTAATGAAAAACTGTTTTTT	CASSAKQGAANEKLFF
TRBV10-3	-	TRBJ2-7	-	TGTGCCATCACCCGATCGGAGGCCTACGAGCAGTACTTC	CAITRSEAYEQYF
TRBV18	TRBD1	TRBJ2-7	-	TGTGCCAGTAGAACTCAGGGGGCCTACGAGCAGTACTTC	CASRTQGAYEQYF
TRBV28	-	TRBJ1-6	-	TGTGCCAGCAGTTCATTGAATTCACCCCTCCACTTT	CASSSLNSPLHF
TRBV2	TRBD2	TRBJ2-1	-	TGTGCCAGCTTTCGACTAGCGGGAGTCTTCTACAATGAGCAGTTCTTC	CASFRLAGVFYNEQFF
TRBV12-3/TRBV12-4	-	TRBJ2-5	-	TGTGCCAGCAGCCTAGTGGGCCAAGAGACCCAGTACTTC	CASSLVGQETQYF
TRBV14	-	TRBJ2-3	-	TGTGCCAGCAGCCAAGGGATAAGGGGTGCAGATACGCAGTATTTT	CASSQGIRGADTQYF
TRBV5-1	TRBD1	TRBJ2-3	-	TGCGCCAGCAGGACCCCGGGACAGGGTTCTGATACGCAGTATTTT	CASRTPGQGSDTQYF
TRBV9	-	TRBJ2-2	few	TGTGCCAGCAGCCCGGAGGGGACCGGGGAGCTGTTTTTT	CASSPEGTGELFF
TRBV5-6	-	TRBJ2-5	-	TGTGCCAGCGGGCCGGGACTCCAAGAGACCCAGTACTTC	CASGPGLQETQYF
TRBV11-3	TRBD2	TRBJ2-2	-	TGTGCCAGCAGCCCCCGGACTAGCGTAGCCGGGGAGCTGTTTTTT	CASSPRTSVAGELFF
TRBV15	-	TRBJ1-2	-	TGTGCCACCAGCAGAGATCACACCTATGGCTACACCTTC	CATSRDHTYGYTF
TRBV11-2	-	TRBJ1-2	-	TGTGCCAGCAGCTTTAACCAGGGCTATGGCTACACCTTC	CASSFNQGYGYTF
TRBV7-8	TRBD2	TRBJ2-1	-	TGTGCCAGCAGCCGGGACTATTTTGGGCAGTTCTTC	CASSRDYFGQFF
TRBV19	-	TRBJ2-7	once	TGTGCCAGTAGTATCTCGGGTTCCTACGAGCAGTACTTC	CASSISGSYEQYF
TRBV2	-	TRBJ1-2	-	TGTGCCAGCAGTGAGGGAGGTTCCTATGGCTACACCTTC	CASSEGGSYGYTF
TRBV15	TRBD1	TRBJ2-7	-	TGTGCCACCAGCAGAGACCCCCCGGGACAGGGATCCGAGCAGTACTTC	CATSRDPPGQGSEQYF
TRBV12-3/TRBV12-4	TRBD1	TRBJ1-1	-	TGTGCCAGCAGTTACCGGGACAGGGTATCAGCTTTCTTT	CASSYRDRVSAFF
TRBV10-3	TRBD1	TRBJ2-1	once	TGTGCCATCAGGGGACAGGGTTTGACCTTAGGAGAGCAGTTCTTC	CAIRGQGLTLGEQFF
TRBV23-1	TRBD2	TRBJ2-1	-	TGCGCCAGCAGTCATTGGGGGGGCTACAATGAGCAGTTCTTC	CASSHWGGYNEQFF
TRBV7-3	TRBD2	TRBJ2-3	-	TGTGCCAGCAGCTCCGAGGGAGGGCCGGATACGCAGTATTTT	CASSSEGGPDTQYF
TRBV19	-	TRBJ1-2	few	TGTGCCAGTAGGCTGGAGTCTAGGGGCTACACCTTC	CASRLESRGYTF
TRBV7-8	TRBD2	TRBJ2-1	few	TGTGCCAGCAGCTTAGGGGGGACTAGCGGGAGGGCCTGGTCCAATGAGCAGTTCTTC	CASSLGGTSGRAWSNEQFF
TRBV7-9	TRBD1	TRBJ1-5	-	TGTGCCAGCAGCCCAGGACAGGGTGCCCCACCGAATCAGCCCCAGCATTTT	CASSPGQGAPPNQPQHF
TRBV18	-	TRBJ1-1	-	TGTGCCAGCTCACGTCCGAACGGCGGCCCTGAAGCTTTCTTT	CASSRPNGGPEAFF
TRBV24-1	-	TRBJ2-3	few	TGTGCCACCAGTAGCGGAGCCACAGATACGCAGTATTTT	CATSSGATDTQYF
TRBV29-1	-	TRBJ2-7	-	TGCAGCGCTATACAGGGCTCCTACGAGCAGTACTTC	CSAIQGSYEQYF
TRBV4-3	-	TRBJ2-5	-	TGCGCCAGCAGCCAAGACTACTTGGGGGCCCTAGGAACCCAGTACTTC	CASSQDYLGALGTQYF
TRBV25-1	-	TRBJ1-1	-	TGTGCCAGCGGACAGTGGAACACTGAAGCTTTCTTT	CASGQWNTEAFF